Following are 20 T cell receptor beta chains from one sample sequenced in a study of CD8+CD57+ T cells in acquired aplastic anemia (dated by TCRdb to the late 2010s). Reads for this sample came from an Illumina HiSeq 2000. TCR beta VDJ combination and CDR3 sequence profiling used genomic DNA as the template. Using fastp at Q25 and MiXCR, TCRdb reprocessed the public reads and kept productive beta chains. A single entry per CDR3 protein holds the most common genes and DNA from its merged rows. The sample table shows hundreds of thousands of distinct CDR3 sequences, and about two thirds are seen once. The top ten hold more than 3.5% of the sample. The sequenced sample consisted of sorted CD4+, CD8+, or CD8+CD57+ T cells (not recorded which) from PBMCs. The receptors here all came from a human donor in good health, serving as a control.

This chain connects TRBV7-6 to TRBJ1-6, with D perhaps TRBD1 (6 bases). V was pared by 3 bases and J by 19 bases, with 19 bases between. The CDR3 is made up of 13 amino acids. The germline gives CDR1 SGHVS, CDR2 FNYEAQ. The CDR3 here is CASSFGGTATQHF. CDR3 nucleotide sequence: TGTGCCAGCAGCTTCGGGGGCACAGCAACCCAGCACTTT.

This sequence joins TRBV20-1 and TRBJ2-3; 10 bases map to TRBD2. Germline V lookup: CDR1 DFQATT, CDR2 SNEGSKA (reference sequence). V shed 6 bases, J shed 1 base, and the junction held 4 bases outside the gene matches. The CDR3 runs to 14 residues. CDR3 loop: CSALGTSGTDTQYF. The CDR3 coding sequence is TGCAGTGCCCTCGGGACTAGCGGCACAGATACGCAGTATTTT.

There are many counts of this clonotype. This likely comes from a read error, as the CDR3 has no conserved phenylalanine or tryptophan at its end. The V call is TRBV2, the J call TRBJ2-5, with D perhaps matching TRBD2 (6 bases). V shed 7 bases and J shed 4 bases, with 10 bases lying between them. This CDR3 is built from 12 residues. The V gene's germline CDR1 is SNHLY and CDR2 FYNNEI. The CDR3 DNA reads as TGTGCCAGCATATCCGGGGGAGAGACCCAGTACCTC. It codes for CASISGGETQYL.

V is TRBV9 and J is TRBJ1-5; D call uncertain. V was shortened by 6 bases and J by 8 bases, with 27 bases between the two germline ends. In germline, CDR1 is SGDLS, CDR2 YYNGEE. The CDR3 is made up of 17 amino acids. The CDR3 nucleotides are TGTGCCAGCAACATGATCCGGGGAAACTATGGCTACAAGCCCCAGCATTTT. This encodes CASNMIRGNYGYKPQHF.

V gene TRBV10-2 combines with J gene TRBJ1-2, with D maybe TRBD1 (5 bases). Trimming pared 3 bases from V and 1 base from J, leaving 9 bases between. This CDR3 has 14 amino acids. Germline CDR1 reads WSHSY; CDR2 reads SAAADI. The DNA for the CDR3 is TGCGCCAGCAGTGAACCAGGACATAACTATGGCTACACCTTC. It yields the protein CASSEPGHNYGYTF.

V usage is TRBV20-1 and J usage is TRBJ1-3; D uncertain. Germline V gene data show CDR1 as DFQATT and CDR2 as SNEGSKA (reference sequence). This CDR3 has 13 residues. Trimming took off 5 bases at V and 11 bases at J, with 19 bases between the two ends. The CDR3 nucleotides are TGCAGTGCTGAGAGTATTGAGCGCACAGCCATATATTTT. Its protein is CSAESIERTAIYF.

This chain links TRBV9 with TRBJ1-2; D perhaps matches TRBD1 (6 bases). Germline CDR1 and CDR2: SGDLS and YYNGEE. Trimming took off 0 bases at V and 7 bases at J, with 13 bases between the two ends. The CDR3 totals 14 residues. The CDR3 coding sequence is TGTGCCAGCAGCGTAGAGGGGGGGTTAGCTGGCTACACCTTC. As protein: CASSVEGGLAGYTF.

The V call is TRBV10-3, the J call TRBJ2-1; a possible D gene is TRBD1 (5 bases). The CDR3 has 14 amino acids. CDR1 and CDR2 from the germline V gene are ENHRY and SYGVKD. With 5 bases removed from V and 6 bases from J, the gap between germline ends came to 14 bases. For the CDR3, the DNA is TGTGCCATCAGTCGGCAGGGCGTTCCCAATGAGCAGTTCTTC. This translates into CAISRQGVPNEQFF.

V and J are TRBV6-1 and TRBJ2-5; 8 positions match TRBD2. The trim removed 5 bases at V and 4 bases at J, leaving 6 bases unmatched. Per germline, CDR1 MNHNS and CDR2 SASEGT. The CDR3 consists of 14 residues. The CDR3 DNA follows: TGTGCCAGCAGTCCGACTAGCGTGGGAGAGACCCAGTACTTC. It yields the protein CASSPTSVGETQYF.

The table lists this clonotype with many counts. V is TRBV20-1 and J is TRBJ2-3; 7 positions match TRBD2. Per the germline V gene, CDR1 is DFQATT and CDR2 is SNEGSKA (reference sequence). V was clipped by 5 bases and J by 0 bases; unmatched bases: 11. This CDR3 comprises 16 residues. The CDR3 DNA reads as TGCAGTGCTGCGTACTCTAGCGGTGCTAGCACAGATACGCAGTATTTT. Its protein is CSAAYSSGASTDTQYF.

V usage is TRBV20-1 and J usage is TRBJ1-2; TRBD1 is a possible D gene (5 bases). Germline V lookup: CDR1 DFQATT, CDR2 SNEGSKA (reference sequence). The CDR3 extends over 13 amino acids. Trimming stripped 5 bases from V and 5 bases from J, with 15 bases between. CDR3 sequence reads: CSAFDAREYGYTF. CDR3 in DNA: TGCAGTGCTTTTGACGCCAGGGAGTATGGCTACACCTTC.

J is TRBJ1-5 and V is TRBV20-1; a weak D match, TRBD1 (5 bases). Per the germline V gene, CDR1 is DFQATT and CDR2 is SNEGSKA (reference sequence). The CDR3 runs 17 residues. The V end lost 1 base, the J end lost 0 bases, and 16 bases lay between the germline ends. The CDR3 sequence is CSARGGTEPYSNQPQHF. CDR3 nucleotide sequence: TGCAGTGCTAGAGGCGGGACGGAACCTTATAGCAATCAGCCCCAGCATTTT.

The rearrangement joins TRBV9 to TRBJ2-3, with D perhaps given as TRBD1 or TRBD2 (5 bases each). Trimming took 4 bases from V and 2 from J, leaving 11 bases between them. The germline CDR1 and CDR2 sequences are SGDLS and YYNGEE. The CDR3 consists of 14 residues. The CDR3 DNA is TGTGCCAGCAGCCGGGACGGGGACACAGATACGCAGTATTTT. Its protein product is CASSRDGDTDTQYF.

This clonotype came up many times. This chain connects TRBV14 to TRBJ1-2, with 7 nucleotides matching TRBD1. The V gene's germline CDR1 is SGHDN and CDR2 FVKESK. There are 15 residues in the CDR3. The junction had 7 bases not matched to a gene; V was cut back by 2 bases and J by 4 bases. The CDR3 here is CASSQTTGPGYGYTF. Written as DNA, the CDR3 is TGTGCCAGCAGCCAAACGACAGGGCCGGGCTATGGCTACACCTTC.

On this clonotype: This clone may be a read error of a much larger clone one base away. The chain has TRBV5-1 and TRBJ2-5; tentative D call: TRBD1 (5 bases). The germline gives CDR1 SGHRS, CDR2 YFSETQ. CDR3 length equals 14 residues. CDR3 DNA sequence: TGCGCCAACAGCCCCGGACAAGGTCAAGAGACCCAGTACTTC. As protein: CANSPGQGQETQYF.

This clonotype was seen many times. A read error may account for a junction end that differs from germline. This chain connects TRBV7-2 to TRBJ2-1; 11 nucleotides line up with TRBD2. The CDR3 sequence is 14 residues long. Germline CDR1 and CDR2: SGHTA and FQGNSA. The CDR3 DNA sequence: TGTGCCAGCAGCTTTAGGGTAGCGGGGGGGCGGGCGGTCTTC. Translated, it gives CASSFRVAGGRAVF.

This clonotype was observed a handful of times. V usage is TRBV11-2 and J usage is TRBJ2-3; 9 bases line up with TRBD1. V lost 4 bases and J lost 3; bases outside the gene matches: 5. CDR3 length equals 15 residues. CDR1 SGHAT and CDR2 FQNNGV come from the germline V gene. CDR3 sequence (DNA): TGTGCCAGCAGCTCAACAGGGGGCGGGACAGATACGCAGTATTTT. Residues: CASSSTGGGTDTQYF.

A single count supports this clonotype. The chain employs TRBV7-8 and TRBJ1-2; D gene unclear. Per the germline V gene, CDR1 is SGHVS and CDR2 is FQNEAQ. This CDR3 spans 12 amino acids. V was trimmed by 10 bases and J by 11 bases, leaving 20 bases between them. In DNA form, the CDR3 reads TGTGCCACCCACCCGCTCGGGTACGGTTACACCTTC. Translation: CATHPLGYGYTF.

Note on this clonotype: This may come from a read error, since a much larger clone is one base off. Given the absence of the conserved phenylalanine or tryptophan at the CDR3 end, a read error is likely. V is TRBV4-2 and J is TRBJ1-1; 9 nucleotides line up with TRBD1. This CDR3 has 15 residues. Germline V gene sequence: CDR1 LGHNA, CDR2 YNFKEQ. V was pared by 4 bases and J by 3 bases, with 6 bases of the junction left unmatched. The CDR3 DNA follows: TGTGCCAGCAGCCCGGGACAGGGCTCGGACACTGAAGCTTTCTCT. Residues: CASSPGQGSDTEAFS.

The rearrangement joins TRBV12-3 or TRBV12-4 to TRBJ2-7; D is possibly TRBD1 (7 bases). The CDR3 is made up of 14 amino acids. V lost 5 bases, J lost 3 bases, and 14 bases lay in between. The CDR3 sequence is CASSRQGSGYEQYF. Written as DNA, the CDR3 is TGTGCCAGCAGTCGACAGGGTAGCGGCTACGAGCAGTACTTC.